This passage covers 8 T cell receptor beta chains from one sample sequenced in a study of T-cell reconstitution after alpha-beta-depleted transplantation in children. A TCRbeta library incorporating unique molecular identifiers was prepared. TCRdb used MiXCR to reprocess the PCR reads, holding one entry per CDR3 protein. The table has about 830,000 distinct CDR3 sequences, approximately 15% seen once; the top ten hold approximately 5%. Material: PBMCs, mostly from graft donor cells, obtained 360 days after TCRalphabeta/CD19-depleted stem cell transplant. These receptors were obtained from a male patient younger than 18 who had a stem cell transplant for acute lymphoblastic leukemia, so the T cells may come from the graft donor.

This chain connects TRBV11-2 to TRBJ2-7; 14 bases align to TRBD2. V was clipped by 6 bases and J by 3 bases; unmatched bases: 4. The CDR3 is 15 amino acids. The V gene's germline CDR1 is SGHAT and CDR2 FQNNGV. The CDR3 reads CASRQGLAGVYEQYF. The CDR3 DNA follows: TGTGCCAGCAGGCAGGGACTAGCGGGAGTCTACGAGCAGTACTTC.

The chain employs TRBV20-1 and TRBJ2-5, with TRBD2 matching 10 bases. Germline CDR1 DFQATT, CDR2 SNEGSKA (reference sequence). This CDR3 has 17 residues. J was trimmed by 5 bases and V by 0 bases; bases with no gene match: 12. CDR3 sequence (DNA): TGCAGTGCTAGAGAGAGTGGAGCGGGAGGGCCCCCCGAGACCCAGTACTTC. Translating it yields CSARESGAGGPPETQYF.

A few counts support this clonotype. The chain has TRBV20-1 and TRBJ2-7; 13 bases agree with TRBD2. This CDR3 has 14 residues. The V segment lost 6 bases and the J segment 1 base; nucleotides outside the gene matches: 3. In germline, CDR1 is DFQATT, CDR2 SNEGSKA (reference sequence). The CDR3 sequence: CSAPGLAGSYEQYF. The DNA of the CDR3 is TGCAGTGCGCCGGGACTAGCGGGGTCCTACGAGCAGTACTTC.

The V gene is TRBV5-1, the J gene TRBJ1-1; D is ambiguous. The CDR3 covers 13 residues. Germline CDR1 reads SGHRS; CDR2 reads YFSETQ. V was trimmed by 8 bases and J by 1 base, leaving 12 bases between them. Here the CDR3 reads CARSGAPNTEAFF. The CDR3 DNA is TGCGCCAGATCCGGAGCCCCGAACACTGAAGCTTTCTTT.

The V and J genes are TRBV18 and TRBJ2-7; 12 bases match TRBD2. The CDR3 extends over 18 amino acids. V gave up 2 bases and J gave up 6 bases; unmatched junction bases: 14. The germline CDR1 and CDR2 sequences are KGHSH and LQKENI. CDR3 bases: TGTGCCAGCTCACCAGGAGGTCTAGCGGGAGGGCCCCTCGCCGAGCAGTACTTC. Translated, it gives CASSPGGLAGGPLAEQYF.

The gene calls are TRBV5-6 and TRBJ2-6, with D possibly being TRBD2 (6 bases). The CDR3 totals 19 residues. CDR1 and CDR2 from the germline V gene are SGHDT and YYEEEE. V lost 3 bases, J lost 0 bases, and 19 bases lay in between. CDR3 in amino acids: CASSYGGVGFDSGANVLTF. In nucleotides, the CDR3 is TGTGCCAGCAGCTACGGCGGGGTTGGCTTTGACTCTGGGGCCAACGTCCTGACTTTC.

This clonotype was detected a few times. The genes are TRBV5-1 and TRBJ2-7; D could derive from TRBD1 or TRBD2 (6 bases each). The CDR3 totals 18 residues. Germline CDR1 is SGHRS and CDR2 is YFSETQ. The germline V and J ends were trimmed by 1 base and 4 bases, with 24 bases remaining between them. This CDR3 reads CASSLLSGLRGAQYEQYF. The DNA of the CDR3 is TGCGCCAGCAGCTTGCTCTCCGGCCTTAGGGGGGCACAATACGAGCAGTACTTC. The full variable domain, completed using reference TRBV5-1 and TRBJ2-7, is KAGVTQTPRYLIKTRGQQVTLSCSPISGHRSVSWYQQTPGQGLQFLFEYFSETQRNKGNFPGRFSGRQFSNSRSEMNVSTLELGDSALYLCASSLLSGLRGAQYEQYFGPGTRLTVT.

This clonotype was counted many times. DNA for the CDR3: TGCAGTGCTAGCGGGGGAAGCTATGGCTACACCTTC. Amino acids: CSASGGSYGYTF. V and J are TRBV20-1 and TRBJ1-2; D may be TRBD1 (5 bases). Germline V lookup: CDR1 DFQATT, CDR2 SNEGSKA (reference sequence). CDR3 length equals 12 residues. Trimming took 3 bases from V and 4 from J, leaving 9 bases between them.